A selection of T cell receptor beta chains follows, all from one sample in a study of T-cell reconstitution after alpha-beta-depleted transplantation in children. TCRdb re-analysed the PCR reads in MiXCR, keeping a single row per CDR3 protein. The data show 90,000 to 100,000 distinct CDR3 sequences, 23% seen once. The sequenced sample was PBMCs, obtained before TCRalphabeta/CD19-depleted stem cell transplant. Receptors originate from a boy aged 2 to 10 with acute lymphoblastic leukemia, due to receive a stem cell transplant. The CDR3 runs from the conserved cysteine through the conserved F or W. Each record gives: clone size, V gene, D gene, J gene, CDR3 DNA, CDR3 protein. D genes are given only for firm matches. Clone size is not always given. Where it is, it says once, few, many or a class for expanded clones.

few	TRBV27	TRBD1	TRBJ2-4	TGTGCCAGCAGTTTATCCCGGGACAGGGCTTGGGACATTCAGTACTTC	CASSLSRDRAWDIQYF
few	TRBV7-9	NA	TRBJ2-7	TGTGCCAGCAGCCCCGGTGGGGAGCGGAGCTCCTACGAGCAGTACTTC	CASSPGGERSSYEQYF
NA	TRBV19	TRBD2	TRBJ2-1	TGTGCCAGTAGTCCGGGACTAGAGCAGTTCTTC	CASSPGLEQFF
few	TRBV7-8	NA	TRBJ2-7	TGTGCCAGCAGCTTAAAACTAGGATCCGAGCAGTACTTC	CASSLKLGSEQYF
once	TRBV9	NA	TRBJ2-5	TGTGCCAGCAGCGTAAGTGGACTATCAAAAGAGACCCAGTACTTC	CASSVSGLSKETQYF
NA	TRBV20-1	NA	TRBJ1-1	TGCAGTGGAGGGTCAGGTCAGAACACTGAAGCTTTCTTT	CSGGSGQNTEAFF
few	TRBV2	TRBD2	TRBJ2-2	TGTGCCAGCAGAGCGGGAGGCTTCGACGTCGGGGAGCTGTTTTTT	CASRAGGFDVGELFF
NA	TRBV2	NA	TRBJ2-4	TGTGCCAGCAAAGGCAGGACTACCAAAAACATTCAGTACTTC	CASKGRTTKNIQYF
few	TRBV7-7	NA	TRBJ2-2	TGTGCCAGCAGCTTAAGGGGCGGGGAGCTGTTTTTT	CASSLRGGELFF
few	TRBV7-9	NA	TRBJ1-1	TGTGCCAGCAGACCGGACAGCCTTGAAGCTTTCTTT	CASRPDSLEAFF
NA	TRBV6-5	TRBD1	TRBJ1-5	TGTGCCAGCAGTTCAACCGGGACAGGGAATCAGCCCCAGCATTTT	CASSSTGTGNQPQHF
few	TRBV6-2/TRBV6-3	TRBD2	TRBJ2-3	TGTGCCAGCAGTCCTGGTCCCGGGACTAGCGGAGGGGCCATTTCAGATACGCAGTATTTT	CASSPGPGTSGGAISDTQYF
few	TRBV20-1	NA	TRBJ2-3	TGCAGTGCTAGAGATCGCAGCGGACTAACGGTAGATACGCAGTATTTT	CSARDRSGLTVDTQYF
many	TRBV10-3	NA	TRBJ1-1	TGTGCCATCAGGGACAGTGTGAACACTGAAGCTTTCTTT	CAIRDSVNTEAFF
NA	TRBV3-1	NA	TRBJ2-4	TGTGCCAGCAGCCAAGCCCCTCAGGGGCGGATTCAGTACTTC	CASSQAPQGRIQYF
NA	TRBV19	NA	TRBJ2-3	TGTGCCAGTAGTAGCGGGACACCCAGCACAGATACGCAGTATTTT	CASSSGTPSTDTQYF